These 22 T cell receptor beta chains came from one sample sequenced in a study of cytomegalovirus exposure and HLA in healthy donors. PCR was performed using 60 Vbeta and 13 Jbeta primers. Measured with immunoSEQ multiplex PCR; TCRdb has only the in-frame clones, and not every one. The sample totals some 34,000 clones. The sequenced sample was PBMCs. The receptors were sampled from a woman in her thirties or forties in good health and CMV-seropositive.

The gene calls are TRBV30 and TRBJ1-1; no clear D gene. This CDR3 is 15 amino acids long. V was shortened by 5 bases and J by 0 bases, with 16 bases between the two germline ends. Looked up from germline, CDR1 is GTSNPN and CDR2 is SVGIG (reference sequence). The CDR3 DNA follows: TGTGCCTGGGTCCCTGTGACATATTTGAACACTGAAGCTTTCTTT. Its translation is CAWVPVTYLNTEAFF.

J is TRBJ2-7 and V is TRBV6-6; 8 bases match TRBD2. V lost 5 bases, J lost 2 bases, and 11 bases stayed unmatched. The CDR3 is 16 residues long. Germline assignment: CDR1 MNHNY and CDR2 SVGAGI (reference sequence). The CDR3 here is CASSPRAAGVPYEQYF. CDR3 sequence (DNA): TGTGCCAGCAGTCCCCGAGCAGCGGGAGTTCCCTACGAGCAGTACTTC.

The V and J genes are TRBV6-6 and TRBJ1-5; D might be TRBD1 (6 bases). The CDR3 spans 14 residues. Germline values: CDR1 MNHNY, CDR2 SVGAGI (reference sequence). V lost 6 bases and J lost 2, with 11 bases in between. CDR3 bases: TGTGCCAGCAGGCCGGACAGCGGCAATCAGCCCCAGCATTTT. Protein: CASRPDSGNQPQHF.

The chain combines TRBV4-2 with TRBJ1-1; the D is unclear. The CDR3 sequence is 14 residues long. Germline CDR1 reads LGHNA; CDR2 reads YNFKEQ. V was cut by 1 base and J by 10 bases, with 16 bases left in between. The CDR3 nucleotides read TGTGCCAGCAGCCAAGTCGGAAGCGAGGAGCTAGCTTTCTTT. Its protein product is CASSQVGSEELAFF.

The chain joins TRBV4-1 to TRBJ1-3, with D unresolved. Trimming pared 3 bases from V and 0 bases from J, leaving 12 bases between. Germline lookup yields CDR1 MGHRA and CDR2 YSYEKL. This CDR3 spans 16 amino acids. The CDR3, as DNA: TGCGCCAGCAGCCACGGGGTAGGCCTCTCTGGAAACACCATATATTTT. Amino acid sequence: CASSHGVGLSGNTIYF.

The chain recombines TRBV29-1 with TRBJ2-3; D is unclear. Trimming left V 7 bases short and J 0 bases short, with 8 bases between. Germline V lookup: CDR1 SQVTM, CDR2 ANQGSEA. CDR3 length: 12 residues. CDR3 sequence: CSGGHSTDTQYF. As DNA, the CDR3 is TGCAGCGGAGGTCATAGCACAGATACGCAGTATTTT.

The chain employs TRBV11-2 and TRBJ2-1; TRBD2 matches 11 bases. V was pared by 4 bases and J by 5 bases, with 4 bases of the junction left unmatched. CDR1 is SGHAT, CDR2 FQNNGV, per germline. The CDR3 spans 15 residues. In DNA, the CDR3 is TGTGCCAGCAGCTCGACTAGCGGGATACACAATGAGCAGTTCTTC. Protein product: CASSSTSGIHNEQFF. The variable domain in full, completed from reference TRBV11-2 and TRBJ2-1, reads EAGVAQSPRYKIIEKRQSVAFWCNPISGHATLYWYQQILGQGPKLLIQFQNNGVVDDSQLPKDRFSAERLKGVDSTLKIQPAKLEDSAVYLCASSSTSGIHNEQFFGPGTRLTVL.

This chain joins TRBV7-9 and TRBJ1-2; no clear D gene. The germline gives CDR1 SEHNR, CDR2 FQNEAQ (reference sequence). CDR3 length equals 13 residues. Trimming removed 5 bases from V and 5 bases from J, with 12 bases in between. CDR3 amino acids: CASSPNEVYGYTF. The CDR3 DNA reads TGTGCCAGCAGCCCCAACGAGGTTTATGGCTACACCTTC.

The genes are TRBV6-5 and TRBJ2-1; 10 bases map to TRBD2. This CDR3 has 12 residues. With V trimmed by 7 bases and J by 8 bases, 2 bases remained unmatched. CDR1 is MNHEY and CDR2 is SVGAGI in the germline V gene. CDR3 amino acids: CASIGTSDEQFF. The DNA for the CDR3 is TGTGCCAGCATCGGGACTAGCGATGAGCAGTTCTTC.

The CDR3 region has the DNA TGTGCCAGCACCCCAGGGGCCAACGTCCTGACTTTC. Protein product: CASTPGANVLTF. The V call is TRBV2, the J call TRBJ2-6, with D unclear. Germline V gene sequence: CDR1 SNHLY, CDR2 FYNNEI. The CDR3 runs to 12 residues. V was clipped by 7 bases and J by 4 bases, with 5 bases between them.

The chain combines TRBV29-1 with TRBJ1-2, with D uncertain. The germline V gene encodes CDR1 SQVTM and CDR2 ANQGSEA. The CDR3 contains 14 residues. With 1 base removed from V and 6 bases from J, the gap between germline ends came to 15 bases. CDR3 DNA sequence: TGCAGCGTTGAAGTCGACTCCTCAGCGGATGGCTACACCTTC. It translates to CSVEVDSSADGYTF.

The V call is TRBV2, the J call TRBJ2-3; the D is unclear. V lost 2 bases, J lost 6 bases, and 12 bases lay in between. CDR3 size: 14 residues. Germline V gene data show CDR1 as SNHLY and CDR2 as FYNNEI. The chain's CDR3 is CASSELPGVDTQYF. CDR3 nucleotides: TGTGCCAGCAGTGAATTGCCAGGCGTCGATACGCAGTATTTT.

V is TRBV2 and J is TRBJ1-1, with 8 bases identical to TRBD1. CDR3 size: 13 residues. CDR1 and CDR2 (germline): SNHLY, FYNNEI. Unmatched junction bases numbered 7, after V lost 6 bases and J lost 7 bases. CDR3 amino acids: CASRVDRGGEAFF. The CDR3 nucleotides read TGTGCCAGCAGGGTTGACAGGGGCGGTGAAGCTTTCTTT.

The chain uses TRBV7-3 and TRBJ1-2; the match to TRBD1 covers 7 bases. The CDR3 has 18 amino acids. Germline CDR1 is SGHTA and CDR2 is FQGTGA. Unmatched junction bases numbered 18, after V lost 3 bases and J lost 5 bases. CDR3 DNA sequence: TGTGCCAGCAGCTTGTATCCAGGGACAGCGAATACCGATTATGGCTACACCTTC. It translates to CASSLYPGTANTDYGYTF.

The chain carries TRBV27 and TRBJ2-5; TRBD2 agrees at 14 bases. The CDR3 runs 16 residues. Germline V gene data show CDR1 as MNHEY and CDR2 as SMNVEV (reference sequence). The trim removed 6 bases at V and 3 bases at J, leaving 6 bases unmatched. CDR3 nucleotide sequence: TGTGCCAGCAGCACACCGGGACTAGCGGGAGAAGAGACCCAGTACTTC. Its translation is CASSTPGLAGEETQYF.

The chain employs TRBV27 and TRBJ2-3, with 7 bases fitting TRBD1. CDR1 is MNHEY, CDR2 SMNVEV, per germline (reference sequence). This CDR3 has 15 amino acids. Germline trimming cut 4 bases from V and 3 bases from J; bases unmatched to any gene: 7. CDR3 residues: CASSSQGWWTDTQYF. The CDR3 coding sequence is TGTGCCAGCAGTTCACAGGGGTGGTGGACAGATACGCAGTATTTT.

V is TRBV30 and J is TRBJ2-3; D is unclear. The CDR3 is 14 amino acids. The germline V and J ends were trimmed by 0 bases and 2 bases, with 9 bases remaining between them. Germline CDR1 GTSNPN, CDR2 SVGIG (reference sequence). CDR3 loop: CAWSVLRYTDTQYF. DNA for the CDR3: TGTGCCTGGAGTGTTCTCAGATACACAGATACGCAGTATTTT.

The genes are TRBV9 and TRBJ2-1; D gene uncertain. CDR1 SGDLS and CDR2 YYNGEE come from the germline V gene. The CDR3 totals 12 residues. The V end lost 1 base, the J end lost 6 bases, and 5 bases lay between the germline ends. The CDR3, as DNA: TGTGCCAGCAGCGTAACCGGCAATGAGCAGTTCTTC. Its protein is CASSVTGNEQFF.

J is TRBJ1-1 and V is TRBV29-1, with 9 bases lining up with TRBD1. The CDR3 is made up of 13 amino acids. Germline loops: CDR1 SQVTM, CDR2 ANQGSEA. After removal of 5 bases from V and 2 bases from J, the junction contained 3 bases not matched to a gene. The CDR3: CSVLTGGNTEAFF. DNA of the CDR3: TGCAGCGTTCTAACAGGGGGCAACACTGAAGCTTTCTTT.

The rearrangement joins TRBV29-1 to TRBJ2-1; D is perhaps TRBD1 (5 bases). The CDR3 covers 12 residues. V was trimmed by 6 bases and J by 6 bases, leaving 12 bases between them. Looked up from germline, CDR1 is SQVTM and CDR2 is ANQGSEA. In DNA form, the CDR3 reads TGCAGCGTCCAACACAGGACCAATGAGCAGTTCTTC. Amino acids: CSVQHRTNEQFF.

The chain's CDR3 is CASSRSGGNTGELFF. The CDR3 DNA is TGTGCCAGCAGTCGGAGCGGAGGGAACACCGGGGAGCTGTTTTTT. The V and J genes are TRBV6-5 and TRBJ2-2, with D perhaps matching TRBD2 (5 bases). From germline, CDR1 is MNHEY and CDR2 SVGAGI. The CDR3 extends over 15 amino acids. V lost 5 bases, J lost 1 base, and 11 bases lay in between.

The V gene is TRBV10-3, the J gene TRBJ2-3; TRBD1 matches 7 bases. The CDR3 sequence is 14 residues long. V trimming: 7 bases; J trimming: 5 bases; junction bases outside the gene matches: 9. Germline V gene lookup returns CDR1 ENHRY and CDR2 SYGVKD. CDR3 sequence: CAINDRVRIDTQYF. CDR3 sequence (DNA): TGTGCCATCAATGACAGGGTACGGATAGATACGCAGTATTTT.